This TCR beta chain appears in the sequencing data of a study of blood T cell repertoires in COVID-19. Authors' methods: How many nucleated cells were present was estimated from reference gene primer amplification. The assay was immunoSEQ multiplex PCR, and TCRdb's table has in-frame clones only and misses some. Clone size and the V and J calls come from that table; the DNA yielded D and trimming. The data hold about 200,000 clones, with 70% to 90% observed a single time. The specimen sequenced was peripheral blood. The sequence was obtained from a human donor with active or convalescent COVID-19. The donor label of this sample is uncertain.

The CDR3 nucleotides are TGTGCCAGCAGCCAAGATGGACCCGGGACAGGGGCTCTCTACAATGAGCAGTTCTTC. Protein sequence: CASSQDGPGTGALYNEQFF. This rearrangement joins TRBV3-1 (or the pseudogene TRBV3-2) to TRBJ2-1; the match to TRBD1 covers 10 bases. After removal of 0 bases from V and 3 bases from J, the junction contained 11 bases not matched to a gene. Germline V gene sequence: CDR1 LGHDT, CDR2 YNNKEL (reference sequence). The CDR3 is made up of 19 amino acids.